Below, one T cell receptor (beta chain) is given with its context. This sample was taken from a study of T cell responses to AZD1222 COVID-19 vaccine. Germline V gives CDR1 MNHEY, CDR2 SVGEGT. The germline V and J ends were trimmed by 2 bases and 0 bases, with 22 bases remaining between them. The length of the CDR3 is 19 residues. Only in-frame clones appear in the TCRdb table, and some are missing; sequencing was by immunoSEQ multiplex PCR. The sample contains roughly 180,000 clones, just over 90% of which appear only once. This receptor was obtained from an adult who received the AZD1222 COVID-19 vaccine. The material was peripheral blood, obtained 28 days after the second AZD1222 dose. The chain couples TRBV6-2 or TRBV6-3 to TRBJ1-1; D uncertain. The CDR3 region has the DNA TGTGCCAGCAGTTACCCCATCCGGCGACTGAGAGGAATGAACACTGAAGCTTTCTTT. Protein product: CASSYPIRRLRGMNTEAFF.